A selection of T cell receptor beta chains follows, all from one sample in a study of blood T cell repertoires in COVID-19. The protocol was immunoSEQ multiplex PCR, while the TCRdb copy is restricted to in-frame clones and leaves out a portion. Found here are 90,000 to 130,000 clones, about 85% of them singletons; the top ten hold more than 4.5%. Source material: peripheral blood. These receptors all come from a human donor in a cohort sampled during active COVID-19. Both conserved end residues are part of each CDR3. A D gene is named only where the DNA matches it firmly. Not all rows give a size; the values are once, few, many and, for expanded clones, a class.

j_call,d_call,clone_size,v_call,cdr3_aa,cdr3_nt
TRBJ2-4,TRBD2,-,TRBV6-2/TRBV6-3,CASSPGLAALAKNIQYF,TGTGCCAGCAGTCCGGGACTAGCGGCTCTAGCCAAAAACATTCAGTACTTC
TRBJ1-5,TRBD1,few,TRBV6-6,CASSYRDRGDQPQHF,TGTGCCAGCAGTTACAGGGACAGGGGCGATCAGCCCCAGCATTTT
TRBJ2-7,TRBD1,once,TRBV28,CASKPGQAIYEQYF,TGTGCCAGCAAACCGGGACAGGCGATCTACGAGCAGTACTTC
TRBJ1-1,TRBD1,-,TRBV6-5,CASRRGQNTEAFF,TGTGCCAGCCGTAGGGGGCAGAACACTGAAGCTTTCTTT
TRBJ2-3,-,-,TRBV6-5,CASSNRVGTDTQYF,TGTGCCAGCAGTAACAGGGTAGGGACAGATACGCAGTATTTT
TRBJ2-4,-,-,TRBV5-1,CASSSGTTGSVYIQYF,TGCGCCAGCAGCTCCGGTACAACAGGGTCTGTTTACATTCAGTACTTC
TRBJ1-4,TRBD1,-,TRBV5-6,CASSLAVRTGTGFEKLFF,TGTGCCAGCAGCTTGGCCGTACGTACCGGGACAGGGTTTGAAAAACTGTTTTTT
TRBJ1-1,-,-,TRBV7-2,CASSSTRNTEAFF,TGTGCCAGCAGCTCCACAAGGAACACTGAAGCTTTCTTT
TRBJ2-7,TRBD2,-,TRBV11-1,CASSLVAGGPYEQYF,TGTGCCAGCAGCTTAGTAGCGGGAGGCCCCTACGAGCAGTACTTC
TRBJ2-1,-,-,TRBV7-3,CASSSGPGDEQFF,TGTGCCAGCAGTTCCGGACCGGGGGATGAGCAGTTCTTC
TRBJ2-3,TRBD1,-,TRBV9,CASSVGQGDPAQYF,TGTGCCAGCAGCGTGGGACAGGGAGACCCTGCGCAGTATTTT
TRBJ2-1,TRBD2,-,TRBV28,CASSFISGRASEQFF,TGTGCCAGCAGTTTTATTAGCGGGAGGGCCAGTGAGCAGTTCTTC
TRBJ2-7,TRBD2,-,TRBV28,CASSLGGGRYEQYF,TGTGCCAGCAGTTTAGGCGGGGGGAGGTACGAGCAGTACTTC
TRBJ2-7,TRBD1,-,TRBV18,CASSPDRVQGEQYF,TGTGCCAGCTCACCAGACAGGGTTCAGGGCGAGCAGTACTTC
TRBJ1-2,-,-,TRBV10-2,CASSESLRFNYGYTF,TGCGCCAGCAGTGAGTCCCTCCGGTTTAACTATGGCTACACCTTC
TRBJ2-5,-,-,TRBV5-1,CASSQGTFQETQYF,TGCGCCAGCAGCCAAGGGACTTTCCAAGAGACCCAGTACTTC
TRBJ2-7,TRBD1,-,TRBV6-5,CAIELADRGSYEQYF,TGTGCCATCGAGTTGGCGGACAGGGGGTCCTACGAGCAGTACTTC
TRBJ2-7,-,-,TRBV19,CASSAQQPGAYEQYF,TGTGCCAGTAGCGCGCAGCAACCCGGGGCCTACGAGCAGTACTTC
TRBJ2-1,TRBD2,-,TRBV5-1,CASRPLAGGLGEQFF,TGCGCCAGCAGGCCCCTGGCGGGGGGGCTAGGTGAGCAGTTCTTC
TRBJ2-2,TRBD1,-,TRBV10-3,CAIRQGAPAGELFF,TGTGCCATCAGACAGGGGGCACCGGCCGGGGAGCTGTTTTTT
TRBJ2-2,-,-,TRBV9,CASSVDSNTNTGELFF,TGTGCCAGCAGCGTAGACAGTAATACGAACACCGGGGAGCTGTTTTTT
TRBJ2-7,TRBD1,-,TRBV27,CASSLYRGRYEQYF,TGTGCCAGCAGTTTATACAGGGGGCGGTACGAGCAGTACTTC
TRBJ2-3,TRBD2,-,TRBV7-2,CASSLLAGITDTQYF,TGTGCCAGCAGCCTACTAGCGGGGATCACAGATACGCAGTATTTT
TRBJ1-4,-,once,TRBV4-1,CASSQVSEKLFF,TGCGCCAGCAGCCAAGTGAGTGAAAAACTGTTTTTT
TRBJ2-1,-,-,TRBV11-2,CASSPRAGPYNEQFF,TGTGCCAGCAGCCCGAGGGCGGGGCCCTACAATGAGCAGTTCTTC
TRBJ2-1,TRBD1,-,TRBV5-4,CASSLARDRVRNEQFF,TGTGCCAGCAGCTTGGCAAGGGACAGGGTACGCAATGAGCAGTTCTTC
TRBJ2-5,TRBD1,-,TRBV10-3,CAISPTGTEGVETQYF,TGTGCCATCAGTCCAACCGGGACAGAGGGGGTAGAGACCCAGTACTTC
TRBJ2-7,-,-,TRBV7-8,CASSPPRTGPYEQYF,TGTGCCAGCAGCCCCCCAAGAACAGGACCCTACGAGCAGTACTTC
TRBJ1-2,TRBD1,-,TRBV6-1,CASSEAPNLQGVGYTF,TGTGCCAGCAGTGAAGCACCTAATTTACAGGGGGTCGGCTACACCTTC
TRBJ1-5,TRBD1,-,TRBV28,CASSLVTGDNQPQHF,TGTGCCAGCAGTTTGGTAACAGGGGACAATCAGCCCCAGCATTTT
TRBJ1-6,-,-,TRBV3-1/TRBV3-2,CASSPTINGESSYNSPLHF,TGTGCCAGCAGCCCCACGATTAACGGGGAGAGCTCCTATAATTCACCCCTCCACTTT
TRBJ1-4,-,-,TRBV19,CASSRGLANEKLFF,TGTGCCAGTAGTAGGGGACTTGCTAATGAAAAACTGTTTTTT
TRBJ1-3,-,-,TRBV5-5,CASSREVGGNTIYF,TGTGCCAGCAGTCGGGAAGTTGGTGGAAACACCATATATTTT
TRBJ2-3,-,-,TRBV6-5,CASSSWLSASTDTQYF,TGTGCCAGCAGTTCTTGGTTGAGCGCAAGCACAGATACGCAGTATTTT
TRBJ2-1,-,-,TRBV7-9,CASSLQFGVGLSPGEQFF,TGTGCCAGCAGCTTACAGTTTGGGGTGGGACTCTCCCCGGGTGAGCAGTTCTTC
TRBJ2-7,-,-,TRBV19,CASTLNAETYEQYF,TGTGCCAGTACCCTGAATGCGGAGACCTACGAGCAGTACTTC
TRBJ2-2,-,-,TRBV7-9,CASSDGTFRELFF,TGTGCCAGCAGCGATGGGACATTCCGGGAGCTGTTTTTT
TRBJ2-5,-,-,TRBV6-5,CASSSGRTGETQYF,TGTGCCAGCAGTAGCGGGAGGACAGGGGAGACCCAGTACTTC
TRBJ2-1,-,-,TRBV12-5,CASGSDAGLWEQFF,TGTGCTAGTGGTTCTGATGCAGGGTTGTGGGAGCAGTTCTTC
TRBJ1-6,-,-,TRBV7-8,CASSLDGTGSSYNSPLHF,TGTGCCAGCAGCTTAGATGGTACAGGGAGCTCCTATAATTCACCCCTCCACTTT
TRBJ1-2,TRBD1,-,TRBV19,CASSIGGQVRGYTF,TGTGCCAGTAGTATAGGGGGACAGGTCAGAGGCTACACCTTC
TRBJ1-2,-,-,TRBV3-1/TRBV3-2,CASGGTGRANYGYTF,TGTGCCAGCGGCGGAACAGGGAGAGCTAACTATGGCTACACCTTC
TRBJ1-2,-,-,TRBV7-2,CASSPPPAREYGYTF,TGTGCCAGCAGCCCCCCTCCCGCGCGGGAGTATGGCTACACCTTC
TRBJ1-2,TRBD1,-,TRBV7-2,CASSLRTGSYTF,TGTGCCAGCAGCCTCAGGACAGGCAGCTACACCTTC
TRBJ2-7,-,few,TRBV23-1,CARQTRLSSYEQYF,TGCGCCAGGCAGACCCGACTCTCCTCCTACGAGCAGTACTTC
TRBJ2-2,TRBD1,-,TRBV19,CASRKILTGTGSHTGELFF,TGTGCCAGTAGGAAAATACTTACCGGGACAGGTAGTCACACCGGGGAGCTGTTTTTT
TRBJ1-1,-,-,TRBV15,CATSGGGVSEAFF,TGTGCCACCAGCGGGGGGGGAGTCTCTGAAGCTTTCTTT
TRBJ2-7,TRBD1,-,TRBV19,CASSGGQGYEQYF,TGTGCCAGTAGTGGGGGACAGGGCTACGAGCAGTACTTC
TRBJ2-7,-,-,TRBV4-1,CASSQYFAGQSYEQYF,TGCGCCAGCAGCCAATATTTTGCGGGACAGAGCTACGAGCAGTACTTC
TRBJ1-3,-,-,TRBV11-2,CASPLSRNGSGNTIYF,TGTGCCAGCCCACTAAGTCGGAACGGCTCTGGAAACACCATATATTTT
TRBJ1-2,-,-,TRBV4-1,CASSQAGLGQPYGYTF,TGCGCCAGCAGCCAAGCGGGATTAGGACAGCCCTATGGCTACACCTTC
TRBJ2-3,-,-,TRBV5-1,CASSFAGGGSGTDTQYF,TGCGCCAGCAGCTTCGCAGGAGGTGGCTCGGGCACAGATACGCAGTATTTT
TRBJ2-2,TRBD2,once,TRBV7-9,CASSSTSGRAGELFF,TGTGCCAGCAGTTCGACTAGCGGGAGGGCCGGGGAGCTGTTTTTT
TRBJ1-6,-,-,TRBV28,CASGVGGDYSPLHF,TGTGCCAGCGGGGTGGGGGGGGATTATTCACCCCTCCACTTT
TRBJ1-2,-,-,TRBV28,CASRTGQSNYGYTF,TGTGCCAGCAGAACCGGACAGTCTAACTATGGCTACACCTTC
TRBJ2-1,-,few,TRBV9,CASSGAQDGSSYNEQFF,TGTGCCAGCAGCGGAGCCCAGGACGGGAGCTCCTACAATGAGCAGTTCTTC
TRBJ2-3,TRBD1,-,TRBV6-4,CASSDMGQPTDTQYF,TGTGCCAGCAGTGACATGGGACAGCCCACAGATACGCAGTATTTT
TRBJ2-7,-,-,TRBV12-3/TRBV12-4,CASGGRNSYEQYF,TGTGCCAGTGGGGGGAGGAACTCCTACGAGCAGTACTTC
TRBJ2-7,TRBD2,-,TRBV28,CASSSAGGGSYEQYF,TGTGCCAGCAGTTCCGCGGGAGGCGGGTCCTACGAGCAGTACTTC
TRBJ2-2,TRBD1,-,TRBV24-1,CATSDFEQGITGELFF,TGTGCCACCAGTGATTTTGAACAGGGGATAACCGGGGAGCTGTTTTTT